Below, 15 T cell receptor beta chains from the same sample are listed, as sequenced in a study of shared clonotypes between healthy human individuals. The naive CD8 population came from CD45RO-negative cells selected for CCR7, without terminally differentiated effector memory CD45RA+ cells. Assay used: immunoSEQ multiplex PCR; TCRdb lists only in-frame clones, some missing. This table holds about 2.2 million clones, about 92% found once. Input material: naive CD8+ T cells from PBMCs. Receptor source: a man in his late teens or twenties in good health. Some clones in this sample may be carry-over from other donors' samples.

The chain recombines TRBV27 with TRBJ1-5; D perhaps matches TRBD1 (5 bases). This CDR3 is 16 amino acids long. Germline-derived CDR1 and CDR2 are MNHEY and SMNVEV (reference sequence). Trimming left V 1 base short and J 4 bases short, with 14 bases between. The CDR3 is CASSLFSRDSNQPQHF. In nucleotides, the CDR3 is TGTGCCAGCAGTTTATTTAGCCGGGACTCTAATCAGCCCCAGCATTTT.

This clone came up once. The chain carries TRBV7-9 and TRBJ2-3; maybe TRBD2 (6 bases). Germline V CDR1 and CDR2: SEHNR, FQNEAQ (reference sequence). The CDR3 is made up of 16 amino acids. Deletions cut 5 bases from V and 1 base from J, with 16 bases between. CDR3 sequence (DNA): TGTGCCAGCAGCCCTCCGGGCGGGGTGGGCACAGATACGCAGTATTTT. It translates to CASSPPGGVGTDTQYF.

CDR3 DNA: TGTGCCAGCAGTCAGGGGGCTAGGTTGGAGACCCAGTACTTC. Its translation is CASSQGARLETQYF. The gene calls are TRBV6-1 and TRBJ2-5, with 8 positions matching TRBD1. Germline V gives CDR1 MNHNS, CDR2 SASEGT. Losses at the gene ends were 5 bases for V and 5 bases for J; bases not matched to a gene: 7. This CDR3 contains 14 residues.

CDR3 amino acids: CASSEAGWRGYTF. DNA of the CDR3: TGTGCCAGCAGTGAAGCTGGTTGGAGGGGCTACACCTTC. The chain combines TRBV6-1 with TRBJ1-2; the D is unclear. CDR3 size: 13 residues. V was clipped by 0 bases and J by 8 bases, with 10 bases between them. Germline assignment: CDR1 MNHNS and CDR2 SASEGT.

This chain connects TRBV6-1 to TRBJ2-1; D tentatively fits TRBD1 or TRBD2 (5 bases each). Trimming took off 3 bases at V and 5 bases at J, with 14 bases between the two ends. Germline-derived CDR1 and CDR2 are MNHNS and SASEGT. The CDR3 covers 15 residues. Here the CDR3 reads CASSDMRGADNEQFF. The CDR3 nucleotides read TGTGCCAGCAGTGATATGCGAGGGGCCGACAATGAGCAGTTCTTC.

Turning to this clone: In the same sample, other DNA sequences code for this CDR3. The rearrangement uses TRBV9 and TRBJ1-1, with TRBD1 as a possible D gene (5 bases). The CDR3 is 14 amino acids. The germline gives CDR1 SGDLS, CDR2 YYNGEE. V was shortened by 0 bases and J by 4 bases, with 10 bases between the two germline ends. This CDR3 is CASSVVRGGTEAFF. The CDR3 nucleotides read TGTGCCAGCAGCGTAGTTAGGGGCGGCACTGAAGCTTTCTTT.

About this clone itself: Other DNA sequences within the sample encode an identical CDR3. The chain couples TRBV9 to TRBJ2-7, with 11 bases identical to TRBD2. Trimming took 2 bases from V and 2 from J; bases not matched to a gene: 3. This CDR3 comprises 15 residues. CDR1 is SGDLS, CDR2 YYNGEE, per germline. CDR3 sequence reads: CASSVVAGGAYEQYF. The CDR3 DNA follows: TGTGCCAGCAGCGTTGTAGCGGGAGGGGCCTACGAGCAGTACTTC. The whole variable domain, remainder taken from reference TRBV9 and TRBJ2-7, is DSGVTQTPKHLITATGQRVTLRCSPRSGDLSVYWYQQSLDQGLQFLIQYYNGEERAKGNILERFSAQQFPDLHSELNLSSLELGDSALYFCASSVVAGGAYEQYFGPGTRLTVT.

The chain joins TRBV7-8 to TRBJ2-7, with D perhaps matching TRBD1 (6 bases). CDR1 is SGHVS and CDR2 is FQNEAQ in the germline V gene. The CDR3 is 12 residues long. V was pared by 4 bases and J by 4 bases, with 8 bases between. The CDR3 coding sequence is TGTGCCAGCAGCTCACAGGGATACGAGCAGTACTTC. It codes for CASSSQGYEQYF.

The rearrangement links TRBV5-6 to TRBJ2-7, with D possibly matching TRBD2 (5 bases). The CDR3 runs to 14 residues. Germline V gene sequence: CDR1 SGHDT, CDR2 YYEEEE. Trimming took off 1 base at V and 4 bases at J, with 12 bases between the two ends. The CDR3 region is CASSLSESGYEQYF. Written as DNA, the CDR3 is TGTGCCAGCAGCTTGTCCGAATCGGGATACGAGCAGTACTTC.

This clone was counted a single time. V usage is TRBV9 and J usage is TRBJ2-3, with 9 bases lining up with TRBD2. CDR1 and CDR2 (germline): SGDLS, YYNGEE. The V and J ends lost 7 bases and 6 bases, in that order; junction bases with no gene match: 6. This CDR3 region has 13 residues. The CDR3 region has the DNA TGTGCCAGCGGCGGGAGGGGTCCGGATACGCAGTATTTT. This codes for CASGGRGPDTQYF.

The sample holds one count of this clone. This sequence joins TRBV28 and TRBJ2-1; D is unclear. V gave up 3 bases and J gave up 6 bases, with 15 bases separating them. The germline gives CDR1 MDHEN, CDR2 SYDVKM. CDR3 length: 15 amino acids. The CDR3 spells CASSFLVTKGNEQFF. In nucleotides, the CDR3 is TGTGCCAGCAGTTTTCTGGTCACCAAAGGCAATGAGCAGTTCTTC.

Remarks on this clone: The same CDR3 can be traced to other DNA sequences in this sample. As DNA, the CDR3 is TGTGCCAGCAGTCCCCAGACAGAGTCCTCCTACAATGAGCAGTTCTTC. Translation gives CASSPQTESSYNEQFF. This sequence joins TRBV28 and TRBJ2-1, with D tentatively TRBD1 (5 bases). The CDR3 has 16 residues. Germline V gene sequence: CDR1 MDHEN, CDR2 SYDVKM. V lost 5 bases and J 0 bases, leaving 14 bases between the germline ends.

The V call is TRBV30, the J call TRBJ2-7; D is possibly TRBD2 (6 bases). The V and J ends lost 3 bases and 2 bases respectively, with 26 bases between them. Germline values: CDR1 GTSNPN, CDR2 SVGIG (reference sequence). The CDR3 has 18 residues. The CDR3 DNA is TGTGCCTGGAGAGACCGGGAGAGGGTGATTGGAATCCCCTACGAGCAGTACTTC. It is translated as CAWRDRERVIGIPYEQYF.

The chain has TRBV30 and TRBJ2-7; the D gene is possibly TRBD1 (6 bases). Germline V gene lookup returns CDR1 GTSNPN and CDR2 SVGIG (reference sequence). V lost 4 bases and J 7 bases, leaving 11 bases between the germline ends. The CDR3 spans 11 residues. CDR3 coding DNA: TGTGCCTGGAACAGGGTGAGGGAGCAGTACTTC. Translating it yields CAWNRVREQYF.

CDR3 amino acids: CASSYGSGTDYEQYF. The CDR3 region has the DNA TGTGCCAGCAGTTACGGTTCCGGGACAGACTACGAGCAGTACTTC. The chain couples TRBV6-5 to TRBJ2-7; 7 nucleotides match TRBD1. Germline assignment: CDR1 MNHEY and CDR2 SVGAGI. There are 15 residues in the CDR3. V shed 2 bases, J shed 3 bases, and the junction held 7 bases outside the gene matches.